This TCR beta chain was recorded in a study of massively parallel sequencing of T cell beta chains (dated by TCRdb to the late 2000s). A note on the overall study: Using 5'-RACE, Illumina short-read sequencing and a dedicated short-read assembly strategy, the study profiled the diversity of human TCR beta CDR3 in peripheral blood. Study-wide conclusions, independent of this receptor: Most clonotypes (21,973 of 33,664) were supported by a single sequence read, by which apparent diversity could in principle be inflated. CDR3 beta length spanned 21 to 81 nucleotides, with a peak at 45 nucleotides. By subsampling, clonotype counts were shown to rise linearly with read number, indicating that sequencing depth was far from saturation. Preferential PCR amplification of some TRBV and TRBJ sequences may have skewed the reported gene usage frequencies. A unique TRBV gene could be assigned to only about 23,000 (67.4%) of the clonotypes. Among approximately 35,000 distinct clonotypes, single-copy clonotypes made up approximately 70% of clonotypes but only roughly 19% of assemblies. Usage of TRBV genes spanned from 0.0085% to 0.01% for TRBV17 up to about 25% for TRBV20-1, while TRBJ usage spanned from around 1.6% for TRBJ2-6 up to roughly 15% for TRBJ2-1. Since the RNA was pooled from many donors, the results capture clonotype abundance averaged across the population rather than the repertoire of any individual.

As to this clonotype: Its antigen is currently not known. Nothing much larger sits one base from this clone, and base qualities are not available.

The donor pool was composed of about 380 males and 150 to 200 females, all aged about 18 to 40 years. From 150 to 200 liters of pooled peripheral blood, peripheral leukocyte polyA+ RNA was isolated. A commercial mRNA preparation from normal human peripheral blood leukocytes pooled from some 600 individuals was used as the starting material. Taken from cysteine to phenylalanine, the CDR3 has 13 residues. This entry keeps only the CDR3 DNA: 39 bases, framed from base 1. V trim: 4 bases; J trim: 8 bases; unmatched bases: 7. CDR1 SGHAT and CDR2 FQNNGV are derived from the germline V gene. The run used an Illumina Genome Analyzer II. Two rounds of nested PCR with TRBC1/TRBC2-specific primers produced a RACE product of about 520 bp, and the RACE product was then gel-purified. First-strand cDNA was synthesized with a TRBC-specific primer plus a template-switching oligonucleotide, by which a 5' anchor for RACE was provided. The RACE amplicon was too long for direct short-read sequencing, so it was concatemerized by ligation and sheared by sonication. PAGE was used to isolate a size fraction of 100 to 300 bp, and that fraction then underwent shotgun sequencing on the Illumina platform. In separate runs on an Illumina GAII, sequencing yielded 18.8 million 36-nt reads and 21.7 million 50-nt single-end reads. The original methods were these. Assembly of the roughly 41 million pooled reads was done with iSSAKE, using the parameters -m 15, -o 2 and -r 0.7. Seeds for the de novo CDR3 beta assemblies came from reads aligning to the ends of Ensembl TRBV gene predictions that carried unmatched junctional bases. Clonotype abundance was estimated from the number of matching assembled contigs rather than from raw read depth. Of the assembled clonotypes, around 2,100 (approximately 6%) were found to have in-frame stop codons and were removed, so that around 35,000 productive clonotypes were retained. Sanger sequencing of cloned RACE products gave under 350 unique TCR sequences, and 69% of them were also found in the Illumina assembly. Using fastp trimming at Q25 and MiXCR clonotype assembly, TCRdb reanalyzed the public sequencing data and kept in-frame beta chains. Each entry is one CDR3 protein sequence, shown with its most common DNA and genes. TCRdb, not the original authors, processed these V and J calls. The sample records over 3,500 distinct CDR3 sequences, 35% to 40% of which are singletons. The ten biggest clones cover about 2.7% of the sample.

The source material was commercial RNA from peripheral blood pooled from many donors. Recombination joined TRBV11-2 with TRBJ1-1; the central 7 bases match TRBD1. This receptor was obtained from a pool of human donors in good health; the sample was commercial RNA pooled from many donors. The CDR3 in this case is CASSSFQGEEAFF. The DNA reads TGTGCCAGCAGCTCCTTCCAGGGGGAGGAAGCTTTCTTT.